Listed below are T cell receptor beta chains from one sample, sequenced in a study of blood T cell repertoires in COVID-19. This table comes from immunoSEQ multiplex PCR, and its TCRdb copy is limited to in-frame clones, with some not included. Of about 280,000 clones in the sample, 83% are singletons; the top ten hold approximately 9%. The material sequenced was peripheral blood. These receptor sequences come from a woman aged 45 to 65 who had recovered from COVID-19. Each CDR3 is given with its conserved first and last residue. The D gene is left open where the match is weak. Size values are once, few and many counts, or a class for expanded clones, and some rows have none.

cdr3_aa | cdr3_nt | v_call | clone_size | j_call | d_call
CASEGAYEQYF | TGTGCCAGCGAGGGGGCCTACGAGCAGTACTTC | TRBV28 | NA | TRBJ2-7 | NA
CASSIGQTSNQPQHF | TGTGCCAGTAGTATAGGACAGACTAGCAATCAGCCCCAGCATTTT | TRBV19 | NA | TRBJ1-5 | NA
CASSLAGGYEQYF | TGTGCCAGCAGCTTAGCGGGAGGGTACGAGCAGTACTTC | TRBV7-2 | NA | TRBJ2-7 | TRBD2
CASSKQDSYNSPLHF | TGTGCCAGCAGCAAACAGGACAGCTATAATTCACCCCTCCACTTT | TRBV28 | NA | TRBJ1-6 | NA
CASSSRQGSGNTIYF | TGTGCCAGCAGTTCGCGACAGGGCTCTGGAAACACCATATATTTT | TRBV28 | once | TRBJ1-3 | TRBD1
CAWRVRFEAFF | TGTGCCTGGAGGGTGAGGTTTGAAGCTTTCTTT | TRBV30 | NA | TRBJ1-1 | NA
CASSQKGRGSGNTIYF | TGTGCCAGCAGCCAAAAAGGTCGGGGCTCTGGAAACACCATATATTTT | TRBV4-2 | NA | TRBJ1-3 | NA
CASSSGHAWGGFNNEQFF | TGTGCCAGCAGTTCGGGCCATGCCTGGGGGGGGTTTAACAATGAGCAGTTCTTC | TRBV28 | NA | TRBJ2-1 | TRBD2
CASSYLTDTQYF | TGTGCCAGCAGCTATCTGACAGATACGCAGTATTTT | TRBV7-9 | NA | TRBJ2-3 | NA
CASSGDRGNEQFF | TGTGCCAGCAGCGGGGACAGGGGAAATGAGCAGTTCTTC | TRBV7-2 | NA | TRBJ2-1 | TRBD1
CASSKVGQWQFF | TGTGCCAGTAGTAAGGTGGGGCAGTGGCAGTTCTTC | TRBV19 | NA | TRBJ2-1 | NA
CASSSGTAPPSYNEQFF | TGTGCCAGCAGCTCCGGGACAGCTCCACCCTCCTACAATGAGCAGTTCTTC | TRBV5-5 | few | TRBJ2-1 | TRBD1
CASSRGGGATNEKLFF | TGCGCCAGCAGCCGCGGAGGGGGGGCAACTAATGAAAAACTGTTTTTT | TRBV4-1 | few | TRBJ1-4 | NA
CASSAEGATYEQYF | TGTGCCAGCAGTGCTGAGGGGGCTACCTACGAGCAGTACTTC | TRBV6-2/TRBV6-3 | NA | TRBJ2-7 | TRBD1
CASSGALGTSLNEQFF | TGTGCCAGTAGTGGAGCTCTGGGGACTAGCTTGAATGAGCAGTTCTTC | TRBV19 | NA | TRBJ2-1 | TRBD2
CASSSFRGRREKLFF | TGTGCCAGCAGCTCCTTCAGGGGGCGGAGGGAAAAACTGTTTTTT | TRBV7-9 | NA | TRBJ1-4 | TRBD1
CASSLGGWEAEAFF | TGCGCCAGCAGCTTGGGGGGCTGGGAGGCTGAAGCTTTCTTT | TRBV5-1 | few | TRBJ1-1 | NA
CASSQAQGRQPQHF | TGTGCCAGCAGCCAAGCCCAGGGGAGACAGCCCCAGCATTTT | TRBV4-2 | NA | TRBJ1-5 | NA
CASSVGVLGTDTQYF | TGTGCCAGCAGCGTCGGGGTTTTGGGCACAGATACGCAGTATTTT | TRBV4-2 | NA | TRBJ2-3 | NA
CASRAQGQTEAFF | TGTGCCAGCAGAGCACAGGGCCAGACTGAAGCTTTCTTT | TRBV6-6 | NA | TRBJ1-1 | NA
CASGLGGMDNQPQHF | TGTGCCAGTGGTCTTGGGGGGATGGACAATCAGCCCCAGCATTTT | TRBV19 | once | TRBJ1-5 | NA
CASSISVGWGQPEAFF | TGTGCCAGTAGTATTTCAGTTGGGTGGGGACAGCCTGAAGCTTTCTTT | TRBV19 | once | TRBJ1-1 | TRBD1
CASSLTGTSGGLGQYF | TGTGCCAGCAGCTTAACTGGGACTAGCGGGGGGTTGGGCCAGTACTTC | TRBV7-3 | NA | TRBJ2-5 | TRBD2
CASSFTAGMADTQYF | TGTGCCAGCAGTTTCACTGCAGGGATGGCCGATACGCAGTATTTT | TRBV28 | NA | TRBJ2-3 | NA
CASSPDTEYNEQFF | TGTGCCAGCAGCCCGGATACAGAATACAATGAGCAGTTCTTC | TRBV16 | NA | TRBJ2-1 | NA
CASSFPTGEAFF | TGTGCCAGCAGTTTTCCGACGGGTGAAGCTTTCTTT | TRBV28 | NA | TRBJ1-1 | NA
CASNLLAGTNNEQFF | TGCGCCAGCAACTTACTAGCGGGAACAAACAATGAGCAGTTCTTC | TRBV5-1 | NA | TRBJ2-1 | TRBD2
CASSGTTDSGANVLTF | TGTGCCAGCAGTGGAACGACTGACTCTGGGGCCAACGTCCTGACTTTC | TRBV2 | NA | TRBJ2-6 | NA
CSGSGQGGADTQYF | TGCAGCGGGTCCGGACAGGGGGGGGCAGATACGCAGTATTTT | TRBV29-1 | NA | TRBJ2-3 | TRBD1
CSVQLAGGETQYF | TGCAGCGTTCAACTAGCGGGCGGGGAGACCCAGTACTTC | TRBV29-1 | NA | TRBJ2-5 | TRBD2
CASSSLAGGGYNEQFF | TGTGCCAGCAGTTCACTAGCGGGAGGGGGCTACAATGAGCAGTTCTTC | TRBV28 | NA | TRBJ2-1 | TRBD2
CASSLVGSSEKLFF | TGTGCCAGCAGCTTAGTGGGTAGTAGCGAAAAACTGTTTTTT | TRBV7-2 | NA | TRBJ1-4 | NA
CATSRGRGPGANVLTF | TGTGCCACCAGCAGAGGCAGGGGGCCTGGGGCCAACGTCCTGACTTTC | TRBV15 | NA | TRBJ2-6 | TRBD1
CASSFRTGTSGRGTDTQYF | TGCGCCAGCAGCTTCCGGACCGGGACTAGCGGGAGGGGGACAGATACGCAGTATTTT | TRBV5-1 | NA | TRBJ2-3 | TRBD2
CASRRRGGYEQYF | TGTGCCAGCAGAAGGAGAGGGGGTTACGAGCAGTACTTC | TRBV28 | NA | TRBJ2-7 | NA
CASSSTRGETQYF | TGTGCCAGCAGCTCCACCAGGGGAGAGACCCAGTACTTC | TRBV9 | NA | TRBJ2-5 | NA
CASSQAAAPFGGELFF | TGCGCCAGCAGCCAAGCGGCGGCTCCGTTCGGCGGGGAGCTGTTTTTT | TRBV4-1 | NA | TRBJ2-2 | NA
CASSVLTGREQFF | TGTGCCAGCAGCGTCCTGACAGGGCGAGAGCAGTTCTTC | TRBV9 | NA | TRBJ2-1 | TRBD1
CASKRDRMNTEAFF | TGTGCCAGCAAAAGGGACAGAATGAACACTGAAGCTTTCTTT | TRBV6-4 | once | TRBJ1-1 | TRBD1
CASSQDYFGGSPDTQYF | TGCGCCAGCAGCCAAGATTATTTCGGCGGGAGCCCAGATACGCAGTATTTT | TRBV4-3 | NA | TRBJ2-3 | TRBD2
CASSPKQVPHAGYEQYF | TGTGCCAGCTCACCTAAACAGGTTCCACACGCCGGATACGAGCAGTACTTC | TRBV18 | NA | TRBJ2-7 | NA
CASSYSYGNTEAFF | TGTGCCAGCAGTTACTCGTACGGGAACACTGAAGCTTTCTTT | TRBV6-5 | NA | TRBJ1-1 | NA
CASSLPTPPGTQYF | TGTGCCAGCAGCCTTCCGACCCCTCCGGGGACCCAGTACTTC | TRBV5-4 | once | TRBJ2-5 | NA
CAWSTPGNSPLHF | TGTGCCTGGAGTACCCCGGGGAACTCACCCCTCCACTTT | TRBV30 | NA | TRBJ1-6 | NA
CASRDRARYEQYF | TGTGCCAGCAGGGACAGGGCGAGGTACGAGCAGTACTTC | TRBV27 | once | TRBJ2-7 | TRBD1
CASSELADSTDTQYF | TGTGCCAGCAGTGAACTAGCGGATAGCACAGATACGCAGTATTTT | TRBV6-4 | NA | TRBJ2-3 | TRBD2
CASRGAGSYSNQPQHF | TGTGCCAGCAGGGGGGCAGGGAGTTATAGCAATCAGCCCCAGCATTTT | TRBV19 | NA | TRBJ1-5 | TRBD1
CASSPTSLGLGKGQFF | TGTGCCAGCAGCCCGACTTCCCTGGGACTTGGGAAGGGGCAGTTCTTC | TRBV7-9 | few | TRBJ2-1 | NA
CAWSVGEGWNSPLHF | TGTGCCTGGAGTGTAGGGGAGGGGTGGAATTCACCCCTCCACTTT | TRBV30 | NA | TRBJ1-6 | NA
CASSRGQGDGYTF | TGTGCCAGTAGTAGAGGACAGGGTGATGGCTACACCTTC | TRBV19 | NA | TRBJ1-2 | TRBD1
CASSFRDRNTEAFF | TGCGCCAGCAGCTTCCGGGACAGGAACACTGAAGCTTTCTTT | TRBV5-1 | NA | TRBJ1-1 | TRBD1
CASSRQGSYEQYF | TGTGCCAGCAGCCGACAGGGGTCCTACGAGCAGTACTTC | TRBV5-6 | NA | TRBJ2-7 | TRBD1
CASSLLGASSYEQYF | TGTGCCAGCAGCTTACTGGGGGCAAGCTCCTACGAGCAGTACTTC | TRBV7-2 | NA | TRBJ2-7 | NA
CASSQGTSVFLGDNEQFF | TGTGCCAGCAGCCAAGGGACTAGCGTTTTTTTAGGTGACAATGAGCAGTTCTTC | TRBV3-1/TRBV3-2 | NA | TRBJ2-1 | TRBD2
CASSYSSYDSPLHF | TGTGCCAGCAGTTACTCGAGTTATGATTCACCCCTCCACTTT | TRBV6-2/TRBV6-3 | NA | TRBJ1-6 | NA
CASSPGSGYTF | TGTGCCAGCAGCCCCGGTAGCGGCTACACCTTC | TRBV12-3/TRBV12-4 | NA | TRBJ1-2 | NA
CASSFGGNTEAFF | TGTGCCAGCAGTTTTGGAGGGAACACTGAAGCTTTCTTT | TRBV27 | NA | TRBJ1-1 | NA
CASRIRGGPTDNEQFF | TGTGCCAGCAGGATCCGAGGAGGGCCTACGGACAATGAGCAGTTCTTC | TRBV27 | NA | TRBJ2-1 | NA
CASSSYYGYTF | TGTGCCAGCAGCTCATACTATGGCTACACCTTC | TRBV5-6 | NA | TRBJ1-2 | NA